This passage covers 13 T cell receptor beta chains from one sample sequenced in a study of blood T cell repertoires in COVID-19. Only in-frame clones appear in the TCRdb table, and some are missing; sequencing was by immunoSEQ multiplex PCR. The sample yields about 170,000 clones, approximately 85% seen once. Sample: peripheral blood. The receptors were gathered from a man in his fifties or sixties who had recovered from COVID-19.

This chain joins TRBV6-2 or TRBV6-3 and TRBJ2-7, with D perhaps TRBD2 (7 bases). The CDR3 loop spans 15 amino acids. Germline assignment: CDR1 MNHEY and CDR2 SVGEGT. The ends were cut back, 2 bases at V and 3 bases at J, with 14 bases in the middle. CDR3 coding DNA: TGTGCCAGCAGTTACAAGGGGGGGGGCCACTACGAGCAGTACTTC. Translated, it gives CASSYKGGGHYEQYF.

There are a few counts of this clone. This chain links TRBV7-2 with TRBJ1-1; weak D call: TRBD1 (5 bases). The CDR3 is 14 residues long. Trimming pared 5 bases from V and 4 bases from J, leaving 14 bases between. From germline, CDR1 is SGHTA and CDR2 FQGNSA. CDR3 region: CASSRTGGITEAFF. The CDR3 region has the DNA TGTGCCAGCAGCAGGACCGGGGGAATCACTGAAGCTTTCTTT. Looking up the rest from reference TRBV7-2 and TRBJ1-1 gives the full variable domain: GAGVSQSPSNKVTEKGKDVELRCDPISGHTALYWYRQSLGQGLEFLIYFQGNSAPDKSGLPSDRFSAERTGGSVSTLTIQRTQQEDSAVYLCASSRTGGITEAFFGQGTRLTVV.

The chain has TRBV5-4 and TRBJ2-3; the match to TRBD2 covers 7 bases. J was trimmed by 4 bases and V by 4 bases; bases with no gene match: 12. The CDR3 totals 16 residues. The germline CDR1 and CDR2 sequences are SGHNT and YYREEE (reference sequence). The DNA for the CDR3 is TGTGCCAGCAGCCCCCCCCAGCGGGGAGTGGCAGATACGCAGTATTTT. It yields the protein CASSPPQRGVADTQYF.

The V and J genes are TRBV7-3 and TRBJ2-3; D not resolved. This CDR3 contains 11 residues. Germline V gene data show CDR1 as SGHTA and CDR2 as FQGTGA. With 3 bases removed from V and 5 bases from J, the gap between germline ends came to 3 bases. The CDR3 nucleotides read TGTGCCAGCAGCTTCGGAGATACGCAGTATTTT. Translating gives CASSFGDTQYF.

As for this clone: The junction does not match germline at one end; this may be a read error. DNA for the CDR3: TGTGCCAGTAGTGAGGGGGGGAGAGGGTCTTCCTCCGAGCAGTACTTC. It yields the protein CASSEGGRGSSSEQYF. V is TRBV19 and J is TRBJ2-7; D might be TRBD2 (7 bases). Germline assignment: CDR1 LNHDA and CDR2 SQIVND (reference sequence). This CDR3 comprises 16 residues.

The J gene is TRBJ2-1, the V gene TRBV9; a weak D match, TRBD1 (5 bases). Germline CDR1 SGDLS, CDR2 YYNGEE. V was cut by 0 bases and J by 2 bases, with 9 bases left in between. The CDR3 extends over 15 amino acids. The chain's CDR3 is CASSVGRQTYNEQFF. The CDR3 DNA follows: TGTGCCAGCAGCGTAGGTCGACAGACCTACAATGAGCAGTTCTTC.

The rearrangement uses TRBV10-2 and TRBJ1-2; 7 bases are a match to TRBD1. The CDR3 has 14 residues. V lost 2 bases, J lost 5 bases, and 5 bases stayed unmatched. Germline CDR1 reads WSHSY; CDR2 reads SAAADI. In DNA, the CDR3 is TGCGCCAGCAGTGAGCCTGGCAGGGGGTATGGCTACACCTTC. The encoded protein is CASSEPGRGYGYTF.

This chain connects TRBV9 to TRBJ2-1; possibly TRBD1 for D (5 bases). CDR1 SGDLS and CDR2 YYNGEE come from the germline V gene. The V end lost 2 bases, the J end lost 5 bases, and 14 bases lay between the germline ends. The CDR3 runs to 15 residues. The CDR3 DNA sequence: TGTGCCAGCAGCGTTTCAGGGTGGTTGGACAATGAGCAGTTCTTC. It translates to CASSVSGWLDNEQFF. Looking up the rest from reference TRBV9 and TRBJ2-1 gives the full variable domain: DSGVTQTPKHLITATGQRVTLRCSPRSGDLSVYWYQQSLDQGLQFLIQYYNGEERAKGNILERFSAQQFPDLHSELNLSSLELGDSALYFCASSVSGWLDNEQFFGPGTRLTVL.

The CDR3 loop is CASSLTGVGGETQYF. The CDR3 bases are TGCGCCAGCAGCTTGACAGGGGTTGGTGGGGAGACCCAGTACTTC. The J gene is TRBJ2-5, the V gene TRBV5-1, with 7 bases lining up with TRBD1. J was trimmed by 5 bases and V by 1 base; bases with no gene match: 8. Germline lookup yields CDR1 SGHRS and CDR2 YFSETQ. The CDR3 runs to 15 residues.

The gene calls are TRBV6-5 and TRBJ1-2; D is unclear. V lost 0 bases and J lost 3, with 5 bases in between. This CDR3 has 13 residues. CDR1 and CDR2 (germline): MNHEY, SVGAGI. The CDR3 coding sequence is TGTGCCAGCAGTTACTCGAGAGACTATGGCTACACCTTC. Its protein product is CASSYSRDYGYTF.

V is TRBV15 and J is TRBJ1-2, with 7 bases lining up with TRBD1. Germline values: CDR1 LNHNV, CDR2 YYDKDF (reference sequence). V was clipped by 4 bases and J by 4 bases; unmatched bases: 3. The CDR3 is made up of 13 amino acids. The CDR3 coding sequence is TGTGCCACCAGCACGACAGGGTCCTATGGCTACACCTTC. It yields the protein CATSTTGSYGYTF.

The CDR3 DNA is TGCAGCCCCAGGACAGACGACGATGAGCAGTTCTTC. Residues: CSPRTDDDEQFF. The rearrangement uses TRBV29-1 and TRBJ2-1, with D possibly being TRBD1 (6 bases). The V end was cut by 8 bases, the J end by 8 bases, with 16 bases between. Germline-derived CDR1 and CDR2 are SQVTM and ANQGSEA. This CDR3 comprises 12 residues.

The J gene is TRBJ2-1, the V gene TRBV5-4; TRBD2 is a possible D gene (6 bases). Germline CDR1 SGHNT, CDR2 YYREEE (reference sequence). The CDR3 is 13 residues long. Trimming cost V 4 bases and J 12 bases, with 17 bases left between them. Here the CDR3 reads CASSPGLTKGQFF. CDR3 nucleotide sequence: TGTGCCAGCAGCCCGGGACTCACCAAAGGGCAGTTCTTC. The full variable domain, completed using reference TRBV5-4 and TRBJ2-1, is ETGVTQSPTHLIKTRGQQVTLRCSSQSGHNTVSWYQQALGQGPQFIFQYYREEENGRGNFPPRFSGLQFPNYSSELNVNALELDDSALYLCASSPGLTKGQFFGPGTRLTVL.